This section outlines one T cell receptor (beta chain) sequence together with its context. Its antigen remains unidentified. V was clipped by 7 bases and J by 2 bases, with 14 bases between them. This CDR3 contains 14 residues. In germline, CDR1 is MNHEY, CDR2 SVGEGT. TCRdb called the 5' RACE reads again in MiXCR, with one record for every CDR3 protein. The top ten hold more than 15% of the sample, which has more than 350,000 distinct CDR3 sequences, roughly 12% seen once. The sample is drawn from a study of T cells after yellow fever vaccination. The study, taken as a whole, reports: Post-booster reappearance was seen for most primary-vaccination clones (just under 97% CD4, about 90% CD8).

This sample comprised PBMCs, obtained on the day of the first yellow fever vaccination. The clonotype was recovered from a man aged 18 to 30 who received the YFV17D yellow fever vaccine. The V call is TRBV6-2 or TRBV6-3, the J call TRBJ2-5, with D possibly being TRBD2 (7 bases). The DNA of the CDR3 is TGTGCCAGCACCCTGGGGGGGGCACAAGAGACCCAGTACTTC. Its translation is CASTLGGAQETQYF.